A selection of T cell receptor beta chains follows, all from one sample in a study of T cell responses to AZD1222 COVID-19 vaccine. Measured with immunoSEQ multiplex PCR; TCRdb has only the in-frame clones, and not every one. The data contain 100,000 or so clones, about 85% of them singletons. This sample comprised peripheral blood, obtained on day 0 of AZD1222 vaccination. The receptors originated from an adult in good health. CDR3s include the opening cysteine and the closing phenylalanine or tryptophan. D genes are given only for firm matches. Only some rows state a clone size, as once, few, many or a class for expanded clones.

j_call	d_call	v_call	clone_size	cdr3_aa	cdr3_nt
TRBJ2-5	TRBD2	TRBV5-1	.	CASSLSGGAWETQYF	TGCGCCAGCAGCTTGAGCGGGGGGGCCTGGGAGACCCAGTACTTC
TRBJ1-6	.	TRBV10-2	.	CASSESENSPLHF	TGCGCCAGCAGTGAATCAGAGAATTCACCCCTCCACTTT
TRBJ2-5	.	TRBV30	few	CAWTPPAYLQETQYF	TGTGCCTGGACCCCCCCGGCCTACCTCCAAGAGACCCAGTACTTC
TRBJ1-3	.	TRBV10-3	.	CAIKDRSGNTIYF	TGTGCCATCAAGGACCGCTCAGGTAACACCATATATTTT
TRBJ2-5	.	TRBV7-9	.	CASSFRPAAQETQYF	TGTGCCAGCAGCTTTCGACCTGCCGCCCAAGAGACCCAGTACTTC
TRBJ1-5	TRBD1	TRBV28	few	CASSSFGGGKEPQHF	TGTGCCAGCAGTTCCTTTGGAGGGGGCAAGGAGCCCCAGCATTTT
TRBJ1-1	TRBD1	TRBV18	.	CASSLGQGVVNTEAFF	TGTGCCAGCTCACTGGGACAGGGAGTAGTTAACACTGAAGCTTTCTTT
TRBJ1-1	.	TRBV7-9	.	CASSLVGHANTEAFF	TGTGCCAGCAGCTTAGTCGGGCACGCGAACACTGAAGCTTTCTTT
TRBJ2-2	.	TRBV6-6	.	CAIAFQGNTGELFF	TGTGCCATCGCGTTCCAGGGGAACACCGGGGAGCTGTTTTTT
TRBJ1-2	.	TRBV9	.	CASSPREGPKRNYGYTF	TGTGCCAGCAGCCCGCGGGAGGGGCCCAAAAGAAACTATGGCTACACCTTC
TRBJ1-2	TRBD1	TRBV19	.	CASGQGKGYTF	TGTGCCAGCGGACAGGGGAAAGGCTACACCTTC
TRBJ2-1	.	TRBV21-1	.	CASSKVPPQPLTIAGPYNEQFF	TGTGCCAGCAGCAAAGTCCCCCCCCAACCCCTCACAATAGCGGGACCGTACAATGAGCAGTTCTTC
TRBJ2-7	TRBD2	TRBV7-2	.	CASSSVGLAGSYEQYF	TGTGCCAGCAGCTCCGTTGGACTAGCGGGTTCCTACGAGCAGTACTTC
TRBJ2-3	TRBD2	TRBV5-1	once	CASSPGLGIADTQYF	TGTGCCAGCAGCCCGGGACTAGGTATTGCAGATACGCAGTATTTT
TRBJ1-1	.	TRBV4-1	.	CASSQAGGVGTEAFF	TGCGCCAGCAGCCAAGCCGGTGGAGTGGGCACTGAAGCTTTCTTT
TRBJ2-5	TRBD1	TRBV9	once	CASSGTGVGETQYF	TGTGCCAGCAGCGGGACAGGGGTGGGGGAGACCCAGTACTTC
TRBJ1-5	.	TRBV7-9	.	CASSRSDQPQHF	TGTGCCAGCAGCCGATCAGATCAGCCCCAGCATTTT
TRBJ2-5	.	TRBV4-2	.	CASSQDVGMKTQYF	TGTGCCAGCAGCCAAGATGTGGGGATGAAGACCCAGTACTTC
TRBJ2-5	TRBD1	TRBV11-1	.	CASSLNRGTAEETQYF	TGTGCCAGCAGCTTGAATAGGGGGACAGCAGAAGAGACCCAGTACTTC
TRBJ1-1	.	TRBV19	.	CASSSGDTTEAFF	TGTGCCAGTAGTAGTGGGGATACCACTGAAGCTTTCTTT
TRBJ2-2	TRBD2	TRBV7-3	.	CASSLLAGYPGELFF	TGTGCCAGCAGCTTATTAGCGGGATACCCCGGGGAGCTGTTTTTT
TRBJ1-5	.	TRBV29-1	.	CSVSQGIGSNQPQHF	TGCAGCGTTTCTCAGGGAATTGGTAGCAATCAGCCCCAGCATTTT
TRBJ1-6	.	TRBV5-6	.	CASSTRSSPLHF	TGTGCCAGCAGTACGCGGTCCTCACCCCTCCACTTT
TRBJ2-2	TRBD1	TRBV4-3	.	CASSALPTGIYTGELFF	TGCGCCAGCAGCGCACTACCGACAGGGATATACACCGGGGAGCTGTTTTTT
TRBJ1-2	TRBD1	TRBV12-3/TRBV12-4	.	CASSLSQGAGDTF	TGTGCCAGCAGTTTAAGTCAGGGGGCAGGGGACACCTTC
TRBJ1-5	.	TRBV21-1	.	CARGRDRRNQPQHF	TGTGCCAGAGGGAGGGACAGGCGCAATCAGCCCCAGCATTTT
TRBJ2-1	TRBD1	TRBV2	.	CASSAGQGARNEQFF	TGTGCCAGCAGTGCCGGACAGGGGGCTCGGAATGAGCAGTTCTTC
TRBJ2-1	TRBD1	TRBV11-3	.	CASSLGTGQAAYNEQFF	TGTGCCAGCAGCTTGGGAACAGGACAGGCCGCCTACAATGAGCAGTTCTTC
TRBJ2-2	.	TRBV7-6	.	CASSLRTASGGELFF	TGTGCCAGCAGCTTAAGGACTGCCTCCGGAGGGGAGCTGTTTTTT
TRBJ2-3	.	TRBV5-8	.	CASSLGQLRDTQYF	TGTGCCAGCAGCTTGGGACAGCTTCGGGATACGCAGTATTTT
TRBJ2-3	TRBD2	TRBV30	.	CAWSVSGLDTQYF	TGTGCCTGGAGTGTTAGCGGGCTAGATACGCAGTATTTT
TRBJ1-6	TRBD1	TRBV30	.	CAWSRDRVINSPLHF	TGTGCCTGGAGCAGGGACAGGGTAATTAATTCACCCCTCCACTTT
TRBJ2-5	TRBD2	TRBV9	.	CASSEGMTSGRTQYF	TGTGCCAGCAGCGAGGGGATGACTAGCGGGAGAACCCAGTACTTC
TRBJ2-1	TRBD1	TRBV18	.	CASSRTGQGSLNEQFF	TGTGCCAGCTCACGAACGGGACAGGGGTCACTGAATGAGCAGTTCTTC